The entry below describes one T cell receptor beta chain. No antigen is known for it. The germline CDR1 and CDR2 sequences are KGHDR and SFDVKD. This CDR3 spans 18 amino acids. J was trimmed by 7 bases and V by 3 bases; bases with no gene match: 14. TCRdb analysed the RT-PCR reads with MiXCR anew, one entry per CDR3 protein. Counted here are some 640,000 distinct CDR3 sequences, around 13% occurring once; the ten biggest clones make up less than 7%. The sample is drawn from a study of response to subunit inactivated influenza vaccine. Points from the study as a whole: The authors suggested that few new T cells are recruited per seasonal influenza vaccination.

Sequencing was performed on PBMCs from blood, taken 14 days before vaccination. V gene TRBV24-1 combines with J gene TRBJ2-3; the match to TRBD2 covers 11 bases. This clonotype originated in a man aged 50-60 years who received an inactivated influenza vaccine. The chain's CDR3 is CATSDTNPGLADGYTQYF. DNA for the CDR3: TGTGCCACCAGTGATACCAACCCGGGACTAGCGGATGGATATACGCAGTATTTT.